The following is a TCR beta chain sequence with its context. The germline V and J ends were trimmed by 5 bases and 5 bases, with 9 bases remaining between them. The CDR3 totals 11 residues. CDR1 and CDR2 from the germline V gene are DFQATT and SNEGSKA (reference sequence). This entry is derived from a study of shared T cell receptors in the human thymus. Method: immunoSEQ multiplex PCR; TCRdb's copy keeps in-frame clones and lacks some. The data show some 760,000 clones, over 75% seen once. This same sample was also part of a study on human thymus T cells. From that second work: Having surgery to correct congenital heart defects, healthy Finnish infants acted as the donors. Thymic samples were excised during corrective heart operations. V and J genes seemed to be used with bias in thymic and blood repertoires. Thymic repertoires of unrelated individuals were reported in related research to overlap highly.

The origin of this receptor is a girl in the first two years of life with a congenital heart defect. The chain combines TRBV20-1 with TRBJ2-5; D unclear. Sequences were obtained from thymocytes. The CDR3 sequence: CSAGSQETQYF. For the CDR3, the DNA is TGCAGTGCTGGATCACAGGAGACCCAGTACTTC.